A selection of T cell receptor beta chains follows, all from one sample in a study of blood T cells in healthy people across ages. Using its own MiXCR run on the 5' RACE reads, TCRdb lists one record per CDR3 protein. The repertoire includes about 1.5 million distinct CDR3 sequences, approximately 40% of them detected once, and roughly 8.2% sits in the top ten. The sequenced sample was blood. The receptors stem from a woman younger than 35 in good health. The CDR3 runs from the conserved cysteine through the conserved F or W. Fields, in order: CDR3 protein, CDR3 DNA, V gene, J gene, clone size, D gene. The D gene is left open where the match is weak. Where a row states a size, it is once, few, many or the class of an expanded clone; other rows omit it.

cdr3_aa: CASSLEGGGDTQYF; cdr3_nt: TGCGCCAGCAGCTTGGAGGGAGGAGGAGATACGCAGTATTTT; v_call: TRBV5-1; j_call: TRBJ2-3; clone_size: many; d_call: .
cdr3_aa: CASSPPTSGYLLSRDTQYF; cdr3_nt: TGTGCCAGCAGTCCTCCGACTAGCGGGTACCTCCTGTCCCGCGATACGCAGTATTTT; v_call: TRBV6-1; j_call: TRBJ2-3; clone_size: few; d_call: TRBD2
cdr3_aa: CASSYDPRDSVNYGYTF; cdr3_nt: TGTGCCAGCAGTTACGATCCCCGGGACAGCGTAAACTATGGCTACACCTTC; v_call: TRBV6-2/TRBV6-3; j_call: TRBJ1-2; clone_size: few; d_call: TRBD1
cdr3_aa: CASSPLTSGSYNEQFF; cdr3_nt: TGTGCCAGCAGTCCCCTGACTAGCGGGAGCTACAATGAGCAGTTCTTC; v_call: TRBV27; j_call: TRBJ2-1; clone_size: .; d_call: TRBD2
cdr3_aa: CASSPNPTSVEQYF; cdr3_nt: TGTGCCAGCAGTCCCAACCCTACTAGCGTTGAGCAGTACTTC; v_call: TRBV2; j_call: TRBJ2-7; clone_size: .; d_call: TRBD2
cdr3_aa: CASSQEWTAQETQYF; cdr3_nt: TGCGCCAGCAGCCAAGAATGGACAGCTCAAGAGACCCAGTACTTC; v_call: TRBV4-1; j_call: TRBJ2-5; clone_size: .; d_call: .
cdr3_aa: CASSPGGPRTDTQYF; cdr3_nt: TGCGCCAGCAGCCCGGGGGGACCTCGCACAGATACGCAGTATTTT; v_call: TRBV5-1; j_call: TRBJ2-3; clone_size: .; d_call: TRBD2
cdr3_aa: CSGRVGLAASTDAQYF; cdr3_nt: TGCAGCGGAAGGGTAGGACTAGCGGCCTCCACAGATGCGCAGTATTTT; v_call: TRBV29-1; j_call: TRBJ2-3; clone_size: .; d_call: TRBD2
cdr3_aa: CSARVWGLAGSYNEQFF; cdr3_nt: TGCAGTGCTAGAGTTTGGGGACTAGCGGGAAGTTACAATGAGCAGTTCTTC; v_call: TRBV20-1; j_call: TRBJ2-1; clone_size: few; d_call: TRBD2
cdr3_aa: CSAPKPGLNTGELFF; cdr3_nt: TGCAGTGCCCCAAAGCCGGGACTTAACACCGGGGAGCTGTTTTTT; v_call: TRBV20-1; j_call: TRBJ2-2; clone_size: .; d_call: .
cdr3_aa: CSALETGSGRSQHF; cdr3_nt: TGCAGTGCATTAGAGACAGGCTCAGGGAGATCCCAGCATTTT; v_call: TRBV29-1; j_call: TRBJ1-5; clone_size: .; d_call: .
cdr3_aa: CASSLVGRGIDQPQHF; cdr3_nt: TGTGCCAGCAGCTTAGTCGGCAGGGGTATTGATCAGCCCCAGCATTTT; v_call: TRBV7-9; j_call: TRBJ1-5; clone_size: .; d_call: .
cdr3_aa: CASSLEGGFRLRPYEQYF; cdr3_nt: TGTGCCAGCAGCTTAGAGGGGGGTTTCCGGTTACGTCCCTACGAGCAGTACTTC; v_call: TRBV7-8; j_call: TRBJ2-7; clone_size: .; d_call: .
cdr3_aa: CATSTGTSGGAVSNEQFF; cdr3_nt: TGTGCCACCAGCACCGGGACTAGCGGGGGGGCGGTCTCCAATGAGCAGTTCTTC; v_call: TRBV15; j_call: TRBJ2-1; clone_size: .; d_call: TRBD2
cdr3_aa: CTSSSRSGGATDTQYF; cdr3_nt: TGTACCAGCAGCTCCCGTAGCGGGGGGGCGACAGATACGCAGTATTTT; v_call: TRBV7-2; j_call: TRBJ2-3; clone_size: .; d_call: TRBD2
cdr3_aa: CASSTTGLRGYTF; cdr3_nt: TGTGCCAGCAGCACCACAGGGTTGCGTGGCTACACCTTC; v_call: TRBV7-2; j_call: TRBJ1-2; clone_size: few; d_call: .
cdr3_aa: CSVGGRTDTQYF; cdr3_nt: TGCAGCGTTGGAGGCCGCACAGATACGCAGTATTTT; v_call: TRBV29-1; j_call: TRBJ2-3; clone_size: .; d_call: .
cdr3_aa: CASSLGSGGEKLFF; cdr3_nt: TGTGCCAGCAGTCTAGGGTCCGGAGGTGAAAAACTGTTTTTT; v_call: TRBV6-5; j_call: TRBJ1-4; clone_size: .; d_call: .
cdr3_aa: CASSYGFSYEQYF; cdr3_nt: TGTGCCAGTAGTTACGGATTCTCCTACGAGCAGTACTTC; v_call: TRBV27; j_call: TRBJ2-7; clone_size: .; d_call: .
cdr3_aa: CASRSAETPREQYF; cdr3_nt: TGCGCCAGCAGGTCAGCGGAAACCCCTCGGGAGCAGTACTTC; v_call: TRBV10-2; j_call: TRBJ2-7; clone_size: .; d_call: .
cdr3_aa: CASSSGPAVQETQYF; cdr3_nt: TGTGCCAGCAGCTCCGGACCGGCAGTTCAAGAGACCCAGTACTTC; v_call: TRBV3-1; j_call: TRBJ2-5; clone_size: .; d_call: .